This TCR beta chain was obtained from a study of PD-L1 blockade in urothelial cancer. Study-wide context: Atezolizumab (1,200 mg intravenously every 3 weeks) began at some point between 2014 and 2016 for patients. Blood gave a median roughly 150,000 T cells.

Added to each PCR by spiking were synthetic TCR analog templates. Only in-frame clones appear in the TCRdb table, and some are missing; sequencing was by immunoSEQ multiplex PCR. This sample has about 50,000 clones, with roughly 80% found just once. Described time point: pretreatment peripheral blood. The source material was PBMCs, sampled around atezolizumab (anti-PD-L1) treatment. The clonotype originates from a man between 65 and 79 years old with urothelial cancer.

CDR3 protein: CASSLSQGYQPQHF. The CDR3 DNA follows: TGTGCCAGCAGCTTGTCGCAGGGATATCAGCCCCAGCATTTT. The chain carries TRBV5-5 and TRBJ1-5, with D possibly TRBD1 on 5 matching bases. CDR1 and CDR2 (germline): SGHKS, YYEKEE (reference sequence). The CDR3 is 14 residues long. The germline V and J ends were trimmed by 1 base and 5 bases, with 10 bases remaining between them.